These 29 T cell receptor beta chains came from one sample sequenced in a study of blood T cell repertoires in COVID-19. The data were produced by immunoSEQ multiplex PCR, yet TCRdb's version contains in-frame clones alone and is incomplete. Altogether around 400,000 clones are present, less than 90% being singletons, with the ten largest covering about 4.9%. The sequenced sample was PBMCs or T cells enriched from blood (not recorded which). Receptor source: a woman aged 50 to 60 who had recovered from COVID-19.

V usage is TRBV5-6 and J usage is TRBJ2-7, with 10 bases aligning to TRBD2. Germline V CDR1 and CDR2: SGHDT, YYEEEE. Trimming removed 2 bases from V and 9 bases from J; junction bases left unmatched: 8. The CDR3 loop spans 14 amino acids. In DNA, the CDR3 is TGTGCCAGCAGCTTTTCCGGACTAGCGGCCGCGCAGTACTTC. Protein product: CASSFSGLAAAQYF.

The V gene is TRBV7-8, the J gene TRBJ1-5; D possibly corresponds to TRBD1 (5 bases). With 2 bases removed from V and 5 bases from J, the gap between germline ends came to 13 bases. The CDR3 consists of 15 residues. Germline V lookup: CDR1 SGHVS, CDR2 FQNEAQ. In DNA, the CDR3 is TGTGCCAGCAGCTTATGGCCAGGGCTTGATCAGCCCCAGCATTTT. This encodes CASSLWPGLDQPQHF.

The chain links TRBV30 to TRBJ1-1, with 10 positions matching TRBD1. The J segment lost 11 bases and the V segment lost 3 bases, leaving 6 bases of the junction unmatched. The CDR3 is made up of 12 amino acids. Germline lookup yields CDR1 GTSNPN and CDR2 SVGIG (reference sequence). The CDR3 reads CAWSVTGGAAFF. As DNA, the CDR3 is TGTGCCTGGAGCGTGACAGGGGGCGCGGCTTTCTTT.

The rearrangement links TRBV19 to TRBJ2-5, with TRBD2 matching over 14 bases. CDR1 is LNHDA, CDR2 SQIVND, per germline (reference sequence). With V trimmed by 4 bases and J by 2 bases, 3 bases remained unmatched. The CDR3 extends over 16 amino acids. CDR3 nucleotides: TGTGCCAGTAGTAAAGGGACTAGCGGGGGACAAGAGACCCAGTACTTC. Translated, it gives CASSKGTSGGQETQYF.

This clone has a handful of counts. The chain links TRBV12-3 or TRBV12-4 to TRBJ2-1; no firm D call. This CDR3 has 13 residues. The ends were cut back, 0 bases at V and 5 bases at J, with 5 bases in the middle. The chain's CDR3 is CASSLAVDNEQFF. The CDR3 coding sequence is TGTGCCAGCAGTTTAGCGGTAGACAATGAGCAGTTCTTC.

The genes are TRBV6-5 and TRBJ2-7; D perhaps matches TRBD1 (6 bases). V was pared by 2 bases and J by 4 bases, with 15 bases between. Germline V gives CDR1 MNHEY, CDR2 SVGAGI. This CDR3 comprises 15 residues. CDR3 loop: CASSYPSGRGYEQYF. In DNA, the CDR3 is TGTGCCAGCAGTTACCCCAGTGGAAGGGGGTACGAGCAGTACTTC.

This chain links TRBV5-1 with TRBJ1-6, with TRBD1 identical over 12 bases. There are 16 residues in the CDR3. Trimming took 6 bases from V and 5 from J; bases not matched to a gene: 6. Germline V lookup: CDR1 SGHRS, CDR2 YFSETQ. DNA for the CDR3: TGCGCCAGCACAATCGGGACAGGGGGCGATAATTCACCCCTCCACTTT. Protein product: CASTIGTGGDNSPLHF.

The chain couples TRBV7-2 to TRBJ2-5; 7 bases agree with TRBD1. Germline CDR1 and CDR2: SGHTA and FQGNSA. The CDR3 runs 15 residues. V was clipped by 5 bases and J by 2 bases; unmatched bases: 8. CDR3 region: CASSRPGTEQETQYF. CDR3 sequence (DNA): TGTGCCAGCAGCCGTCCCGGGACAGAGCAAGAGACCCAGTACTTC.

This chain uses TRBV7-8 with TRBJ1-1, with D possibly being TRBD1 (5 bases). There are 21 residues in the CDR3. V was clipped by 5 bases and J by 0 bases, with 31 bases between them. Germline CDR1 reads SGHVS; CDR2 reads FQNEAQ. In DNA, the CDR3 is TGTGCCAGCAGCATAAACAGGAAAGGAGACACGCCGTCCGTTCTGAACACTGAAGCTTTCTTT. Translated: CASSINRKGDTPSVLNTEAFF.

The V gene is TRBV5-1, the J gene TRBJ1-4, with 9 bases fitting TRBD1. Germline V gene data show CDR1 as SGHRS and CDR2 as YFSETQ. The CDR3 has 14 amino acids. Losses at the gene ends were 4 bases for V and 7 bases for J; bases not matched to a gene: 5. The CDR3 loop reads CASSKGQGIEKLFF. In DNA, the CDR3 is TGCGCCAGCAGCAAGGGACAGGGTATTGAAAAACTGTTTTTT.

The rearrangement uses TRBV11-3 and TRBJ1-3, with D tentatively TRBD1 (6 bases). CDR1 is SGHNT and CDR2 is YENEEA in the germline V gene. The V end was cut by 7 bases, the J end by 1 base, with 17 bases between. The CDR3 is 16 amino acids. The DNA of the CDR3 is TGTGCCAGCACCGTCGGACAGTTTCAGTCTGGAAACACCATATATTTT. Protein product: CASTVGQFQSGNTIYF.

Only a few counts were recorded for this clone. The genes are TRBV7-2 and TRBJ1-6; 9 bases fit TRBD1. Germline values: CDR1 SGHTA, CDR2 FQGNSA. V lost 0 bases and J lost 14; bases outside the gene matches: 11. This CDR3 has 16 amino acids. The CDR3 nucleotides read TGTGCCAGCAGCTTAGCGGGGGGGGGACAGGGAAGTGCCCTCCACTTT. It translates to CASSLAGGGQGSALHF.

The gene calls are TRBV30 and TRBJ1-4; D not resolved. There are 13 residues in the CDR3. CDR1 GTSNPN and CDR2 SVGIG come from the germline V gene (reference sequence). V lost 7 bases, J lost 1 base, and 10 bases lay in between. CDR3 region: CAFTTQTNEKLFF. The CDR3 region has the DNA TGTGCCTTCACGACACAAACTAATGAAAAACTGTTTTTT. Full variable domain (missing parts from reference TRBV30 and TRBJ1-4): SQTIHQWPATLVQPVGSPLSLECTVEGTSNPNLYWYRQAAGRGLQLLFYSVGIGQISSEVPQNLSASRPQDRQFILSSKKLLLSDSGFYLCAFTTQTNEKLFFGSGTQLSVL.

This chain joins TRBV5-1 and TRBJ1-2; possible D gene TRBD1, 6 bases. CDR1 is SGHRS, CDR2 YFSETQ, per germline. The CDR3 is 14 amino acids. The V and J ends lost 3 bases and 1 base respectively, with 10 bases between them. The CDR3, as DNA: TGCGCCAGCAGCTGGGACACTTATAACTATGGCTACACCTTC. This gives the protein CASSWDTYNYGYTF.

The chain links TRBV4-3 to TRBJ1-2; TRBD1 is a possible D gene (6 bases). The CDR3 length is 15 residues. The V gene's germline CDR1 is LGHNA and CDR2 YSLEER. Trimming stripped 3 bases from V and 5 bases from J, with 16 bases between. CDR3 DNA: TGCGCCAGCAGCCAGAACAGGGCTTCGAGTTATGGCTACACCTTC. Amino acids: CASSQNRASSYGYTF.

The V and J genes are TRBV7-2 and TRBJ2-5; TRBD2 agrees at 16 bases. The CDR3 totals 16 residues. V shed 6 bases and J 5 bases; nucleotides not matched to a gene: 6. Germline loops: CDR1 SGHTA, CDR2 FQGNSA. The CDR3 is CASSQGLAGGRETQYF. As DNA, the CDR3 is TGTGCCAGCAGTCAGGGACTAGCGGGGGGGCGGGAGACCCAGTACTTC.

The table lists this clone with a count of one. The V call is TRBV19, the J call TRBJ2-2; a weak D match, TRBD2 (5 bases). V lost 6 bases and J lost 7, with 18 bases in between. CDR1 is LNHDA, CDR2 SQIVND, per germline (reference sequence). This CDR3 has 15 residues. The CDR3 DNA is TGTGCCAGTAGCCCTTTGGGGTCTCGGGGCGGGGAGCTGTTTTTT. This encodes CASSPLGSRGGELFF. Drawing the rest from reference TRBV19 and TRBJ2-2, the complete variable domain is DGGITQSPKYLFRKEGQNVTLSCEQNLNHDAMYWYRQDPGQGLRLIYYSQIVNDFQKGDIAEGYSVSREKKESFPLTVTSAQKNPTAFYLCASSPLGSRGGELFFGEGSRLTVL.

The V call is TRBV9, the J call TRBJ2-2; TRBD2 matches 8 bases. V lost 4 bases to trimming and J lost 0 bases; unmatched junction nucleotides: 8. The germline gives CDR1 SGDLS, CDR2 YYNGEE. This CDR3 contains 17 residues. CDR3 loop: CASSPYLSGANTGELFF. The CDR3 DNA is TGTGCCAGCAGCCCCTACCTTAGCGGGGCGAACACCGGGGAGCTGTTTTTT.

The rearrangement uses TRBV21-1 and TRBJ1-1; the D call TRBD1 from the table was never checked on the DNA. TRBV21-1 is reported as a pseudogene. This CDR3 spans 14 amino acids. In DNA, the CDR3 is TGTGCCAGCAGCAAAAGGTCAGGGTGCCCTGAAGCTTTCTTT. Translating gives CASSKRSGCPEAFF.

This chain joins TRBV9 and TRBJ2-2; possibly TRBD2 for D (6 bases). The CDR3 loop spans 15 amino acids. Trimming removed 1 base at V and 4 bases at J, with 11 bases between. Germline loops: CDR1 SGDLS, CDR2 YYNGEE. The CDR3 loop reads CASSVLGGSTGELFF. The CDR3 DNA sequence: TGTGCCAGCAGCGTACTCGGGGGAAGCACCGGGGAGCTGTTTTTT.

V is TRBV30 and J is TRBJ2-3; the match to TRBD1 covers 7 bases. After removal of 3 bases from V and 3 bases from J, the junction contained 6 bases not matched to a gene. This CDR3 is built from 14 residues. CDR1 and CDR2 (germline): GTSNPN, SVGIG (reference sequence). CDR3 DNA sequence: TGTGCCTGGAGGATACCGGGACAGACAGATACGCAGTATTTT. Translating it yields CAWRIPGQTDTQYF.

The chain recombines TRBV11-3 with TRBJ2-5; 7 positions match TRBD1. This CDR3 comprises 17 residues. The V gene end was trimmed by 5 bases and the J gene end by 0 bases; junction bases not matched to a gene: 12. The germline gives CDR1 SGHNT, CDR2 YENEEA. CDR3 in amino acids: CASSPSPNRGHQETQYF. CDR3 nucleotide sequence: TGTGCCAGCAGCCCCAGCCCCAACAGGGGCCACCAAGAGACCCAGTACTTC.

This clone has only one observation. The rearrangement links TRBV18 to TRBJ1-1; no reliable D call. The V end lost 3 bases, the J end lost 3 bases, and 11 bases lay between the germline ends. The CDR3 loop spans 14 amino acids. Germline V gene data show CDR1 as KGHSH and CDR2 as LQKENI. CDR3 nucleotides: TGTGCCAGCTCACCTTACGGGGAAGACACTGAAGCTTTCTTT. This sequence encodes CASSPYGEDTEAFF.

This clone was seen a handful of times. CDR3 sequence (DNA): TGTGCCAGCAGCTCAAGACTAGCGGGGGGGCCGTCTGAGACCCAGTACTTC. Amino acid sequence: CASSSRLAGGPSETQYF. The chain is built from TRBV7-2 and TRBJ2-5, with TRBD2 matching over 14 bases. CDR1 is SGHTA, CDR2 FQGNSA, per germline. V lost 4 bases and J lost 5; bases outside the gene matches: 9. The CDR3 sequence is 17 residues long.

The chain has TRBV9 and TRBJ1-2; 8 bases agree with TRBD1. V shed 5 bases, J shed 4 bases, and the junction held 10 bases outside the gene matches. This CDR3 contains 15 residues. The germline gives CDR1 SGDLS, CDR2 YYNGEE. The CDR3 reads CASSLGQGLPYGYTF. CDR3 DNA: TGTGCCAGCAGTCTAGGACAGGGATTACCCTATGGCTACACCTTC. The full variable domain, rest sourced from reference TRBV9 and TRBJ1-2, is DSGVTQTPKHLITATGQRVTLRCSPRSGDLSVYWYQQSLDQGLQFLIQYYNGEERAKGNILERFSAQQFPDLHSELNLSSLELGDSALYFCASSLGQGLPYGYTFGSGTRLTVV.

The J gene is TRBJ1-1, the V gene TRBV5-1; TRBD1 matches at 9 bases. V dropped 4 bases and J dropped 4; count of bases not matched to a gene: 5. CDR3 length: 14 amino acids. Germline V lookup: CDR1 SGHRS, CDR2 YFSETQ. CDR3 sequence (DNA): TGCGCCAGCAGCATGACAGGGGGAGGCACTGAAGCTTTCTTT. It translates to CASSMTGGGTEAFF.

A single count supports this clone. The chain links TRBV20-1 to TRBJ2-6; possible D gene TRBD2, 5 bases. The CDR3 runs to 15 residues. Germline loops: CDR1 DFQATT, CDR2 SNEGSKA (reference sequence). Trimming shortened V by 3 bases and J by 2 bases, and 11 bases separated the two germline ends. CDR3 sequence: CSASPVGTGANVLTF. DNA for the CDR3: TGCAGTGCTAGTCCGGTCGGGACTGGGGCCAACGTCCTGACTTTC.

This clone was found a few times. V is TRBV5-1 and J is TRBJ1-6; D might be TRBD1 (6 bases). Germline-derived CDR1 and CDR2 are SGHRS and YFSETQ. The CDR3 spans 17 residues. V shed 4 bases and J shed 0 bases, with 14 bases lying between them. This chain's CDR3 is CASSPGQLASYNSPLHF. In DNA form, the CDR3 reads TGCGCCAGCAGCCCAGGACAGCTAGCCTCCTATAATTCACCCCTCCACTTT.

The rearrangement links TRBV2 to TRBJ1-1, with D possibly TRBD1 on 6 matching bases. This CDR3 has 14 residues. Germline assignment: CDR1 SNHLY and CDR2 FYNNEI. The ends were cut back, 7 bases at V and 4 bases at J, with 16 bases in the middle. The CDR3 spells CASNRGGGTTEAFF. The CDR3 coding sequence is TGTGCCAGCAACCGGGGAGGGGGGACCACTGAAGCTTTCTTT.